This TCR beta chain was identified during a study of blood T cell repertoires in COVID-19 (dated by TCRdb to the early 2020s). Broadly, across the study: Collaborator samples came from the United States, Italy and Spain and covered acute and convalescent phases of COVID-19. The material from the prospective study consisted of cDNA or gDNA derived from T cells, B-cell-depleted T cells, or PBMCs. The dataset comprised deeply sampled blood TCRbeta repertoires from subjects exposed to, actively infected with, or recovered from COVID-19. The repertoires were released in a freely available public database meant as a resource for research on the immune response to SARS-CoV-2. The samples were drawn from two sources: the first 160 participants of the ongoing ImmuneRACE study, and 950 to 1,500 subjects contributed by 6 global collaborators. A de-identified subject ID, COVID-19 status, age in years and sex were almost always included in the sample metadata. Where available, HLA class I and class II types were taken from metadata supplied by the sample provider and were not determined by assay-based typing. The full study reports these points: The amount of clinical and demographic metadata varied by source and participant and was provided uncurated.

Germline trimming amounts to 8 bases on V and 5 bases on J, with 5 as the count of junction bases outside the gene matches. In the germline V gene, CDR1 corresponds to MNHEY and CDR2 to SVGAGI. Its CDR3 holds 14 amino acids, cysteine through phenylalanine. Only the CDR3 portion is preserved as DNA: 42 bases, with reading frame beginning at the first base. Participants in the prospective study were aged about 18 to 90 years, lived in 20 to 30 United States geographic areas, and enrolled through a virtual design. In the prospective study, cohorts were assigned on the basis of participant-reported clinical history obtained from a screening survey and a study questionnaire. ImmuneRACE Cohort 3 recovered participants were defined by two consecutive negative NP/OP PCR tests, healthcare professional clearance, or symptom resolution. Mobile phlebotomists in the prospective study collected whole blood, serum and a nasopharyngeal or oropharyngeal swab from every participant. Additional blood draws and questionnaires over an approximately two-month period could optionally be provided by prospective study participants. Before DNA extraction, prospective study blood samples were shipped either frozen or at room temperature.

The immunoSEQ Assay, a bias-controlled multiplex PCR, was used to amplify TCRbeta CDR3 regions from genomic DNA. The original pipeline was this. Nucleated cell counts per sample were estimated from amplification of reference gene primers within the assay. To quantify the absolute abundance of each unique TCRbeta CDR3 rearrangement, sequence reads were collapsed and filtered. For each sample, productive Simpson clonality was calculated as the square root of Simpson's diversity index across productive rearrangements. The immuneACCESS repertoire file appears here via TCRdb, limited to in-frame rearrangements. These files lack a portion of the clones; in checked studies, under half of the deficit traces to unresolved V genes, and the cause of the others is not known. The V and J calls and clone size are taken from that table; D and trimming were inferred from the DNA. The sample table holds some 530,000 clones, of which about 88% were seen once. The ten top clones hold roughly 8% of the sample.

Worth noting for this clone: Which antigen it targets is not known. No qualities accompany the bases; no much larger clone lies one base away.

This TCR was sampled from a woman in her fifties or sixties who had recovered from COVID-19. Sequencing was carried out using PBMCs or T cells enriched from blood (not recorded which). The V and J genes are TRBV6-5 and TRBJ2-3; 12 central nucleotides agree with TRBD1. The DNA sequence is TGTGCCAGCGGGACAGGGGGCTTAGGAGATACGCAGTATTTT. This sequence encodes CASGTGGLGDTQYF.